The sequence of this TCR beta chain was determined in a study of monozygotic twins with inflammatory bowel disease. Notes on the study in general: Versus healthy twins, IBD patients showed fewer clonotypes shared with others, especially with disease activity.

Total RNA isolation used whole blood (no T cell sorting was performed). To note about this clonotype: Its antigen is currently unknown.

Template-switch reactions added UMIs with a 6-nucleotide sample barcode. From its re-call of the 5' RACE reads, TCRdb lists each CDR3 protein once, without DNA. The table lists approximately 200,000 distinct CDR3 sequences. This receptor was taken from a human donor with ulcerative colitis or Crohn's disease, or a healthy co-twin of an affected twin (not recorded which). The sequenced sample was blood.

CDR3 residues: CASSPSVGEKLFF. The V and J genes are TRBV7-2 and TRBJ1-4. The CDR3 runs 13 residues. CDR1 is SGHTA, CDR2 FQGNSA, per germline.